These T cell receptor beta chains were read from a single sample in a study of radiotherapy plus CTLA-4 blockade in lung cancer. Produced via immunoSEQ multiplex PCR; TCRdb's table is partial and in-frame only. The table records 65,000 to 95,000 clones, around 87% of them present only once. The sequencing used peripheral blood, collected from a patient treated with radiotherapy plus ipilimumab. The receptors shown here come from a human donor with non-small cell lung cancer that progressed on radiotherapy plus ipilimumab. Both conserved end residues are part of each CDR3. D genes are given only for firm matches. A clone size is listed for some rows: how often the clone was seen (once, few, many), or a class if it is expanded.

clone size: few
V gene: TRBV28
J gene: TRBJ1-4
D gene: -
CDR3 protein: CASSFGPVINEKLFF
CDR3 DNA: TGTGCCAGCAGTTTTGGCCCGGTTATTAATGAAAAACTGTTTTTT

clone size: -
V gene: TRBV4-1
J gene: TRBJ2-7
D gene: -
CDR3 protein: CASSQELAPYEQYF
CDR3 DNA: TGCGCCAGCAGCCAAGAACTAGCACCCTACGAGCAGTACTTC

clone size: -
V gene: TRBV5-4
J gene: TRBJ1-1
D gene: -
CDR3 protein: CASSADTSNTEAFF
CDR3 DNA: TGTGCCAGCAGCGCGGACACCTCCAACACTGAAGCTTTCTTT

clone size: once
V gene: TRBV14
J gene: TRBJ1-2
D gene: -
CDR3 protein: CASSQDTLANYGYTF
CDR3 DNA: TGTGCCAGCAGCCAGGACACTCTCGCTAACTATGGCTACACCTTC

clone size: -
V gene: TRBV15
J gene: TRBJ2-1
D gene: TRBD2
CDR3 protein: CATSRELAGGTYNEQFF
CDR3 DNA: TGTGCCACCAGCAGAGAGTTAGCGGGAGGAACGTACAATGAGCAGTTCTTC

clone size: -
V gene: TRBV30
J gene: TRBJ2-1
D gene: TRBD2
CDR3 protein: CAWSLGLAGVTEQFF
CDR3 DNA: TGTGCCTGGAGCCTTGGACTAGCGGGAGTCACTGAGCAGTTCTTC

clone size: -
V gene: TRBV6-6
J gene: TRBJ2-7
D gene: -
CDR3 protein: CASSLAGSYEQYF
CDR3 DNA: TGTGCCAGCAGTCTCGCAGGGTCCTACGAGCAGTACTTC

clone size: -
V gene: TRBV15
J gene: TRBJ2-1
D gene: TRBD1
CDR3 protein: CATSSLDRGFDQFF
CDR3 DNA: TGTGCCACCAGCAGTTTAGACAGGGGGTTTGATCAGTTCTTC

clone size: -
V gene: TRBV4-2
J gene: TRBJ1-2
D gene: -
CDR3 protein: CASRTYRDGNYGYTF
CDR3 DNA: TGTGCCAGCAGAACTTACCGGGACGGAAACTATGGCTACACCTTC

clone size: -
V gene: TRBV6-4
J gene: TRBJ2-4
D gene: -
CDR3 protein: CARGSTVPKNIQYF
CDR3 DNA: TGTGCTAGGGGGTCTACAGTACCCAAAAACATTCAGTACTTC

clone size: -
V gene: TRBV10-2
J gene: TRBJ1-5
D gene: -
CDR3 protein: CASRQGSGGNQPQHF
CDR3 DNA: TGCGCCAGCAGGCAAGGGTCAGGGGGCAATCAGCCCCAGCATTTT

clone size: -
V gene: TRBV11-2
J gene: TRBJ2-1
D gene: -
CDR3 protein: CASSLSLGPYNEQFF
CDR3 DNA: TGTGCCAGCAGCTTATCTTTGGGTCCCTACAATGAGCAGTTCTTC

clone size: -
V gene: TRBV2
J gene: TRBJ1-4
D gene: -
CDR3 protein: CASSRGGVTNEKLFF
CDR3 DNA: TGTGCCAGCAGCCGGGGGGGCGTCACAAATGAAAAACTGTTTTTT

clone size: -
V gene: TRBV6-1
J gene: TRBJ1-2
D gene: TRBD1
CDR3 protein: CASSDGGQGWLGPYGYTF
CDR3 DNA: TGTGCCAGCAGTGACGGGGGACAGGGTTGGTTAGGTCCCTATGGCTACACCTTC

clone size: -
V gene: TRBV30
J gene: TRBJ2-3
D gene: TRBD2
CDR3 protein: CAWSAVTSGDTQYF
CDR3 DNA: TGTGCCTGGAGTGCGGTCACTAGCGGTGATACGCAGTATTTT

clone size: -
V gene: TRBV27
J gene: TRBJ2-1
D gene: TRBD2
CDR3 protein: CASRIAGEVYNEQFF
CDR3 DNA: TGTGCCAGCAGAATAGCGGGAGAGGTTTACAATGAGCAGTTCTTC

clone size: once
V gene: TRBV7-9
J gene: TRBJ2-3
D gene: TRBD2
CDR3 protein: CASSRGTSGKGVVTDTQYF
CDR3 DNA: TGTGCCAGCAGCCGCGGGACTAGCGGGAAGGGGGTTGTCACAGATACGCAGTATTTT

clone size: once
V gene: TRBV29-1
J gene: TRBJ2-7
D gene: TRBD1
CDR3 protein: CSVSGGGYEQYF
CDR3 DNA: TGCAGCGTTTCAGGGGGTGGGTACGAGCAGTACTTC